This T cell receptor beta chain derives from a study of OX40 agonist ivuxolimab in advanced cancers. Whole-study context: At 82.7% male, the cohort had a mean age of around 56 years, ranging from roughly 23 to 80. General study findings and limits: Some nonresponders additionally presented with little normalized T-cell clonal expansion. CD8+ T cells averaged more expanded clones than CD4+.

CDR3 size: 15 residues. Germline V lookup: CDR1 SGHRS, CDR2 YFSETQ. The germline V and J ends were trimmed by 5 bases and 2 bases, with 17 bases remaining between them. There are a few counts of this clone. Its antigen is still unknown. Profiled with immunoSEQ multiplex PCR; TCRdb holds only in-frame clones, not every one. Of several thousand clones in the sample, just under 75% are singletons; the top ten hold 58%. A history of autoimmune disease or systemic immunosuppression excluded patients. This TCR came from an adult with an advanced solid tumor such as melanoma, head and neck, liver or kidney cancer. Sample: CD4+ or CD8+ T cells sorted from blood, taken in a trial of the OX40 agonist ivuxolimab. The chain carries TRBV5-1 and TRBJ2-7; D is possibly TRBD2 (5 bases). The DNA for the CDR3 is TGCGCCAGCAGTTTTTACTTGGACTCAACCTACGAGCAGTACTTC. This translates into CASSFYLDSTYEQYF.